This T cell receptor (beta chain) was identified during a study of blood T cell repertoires in COVID-19. Data came from immunoSEQ multiplex PCR; TCRdb stores just in-frame clones and leaves some out. Of under 300,000 clones listed, almost 85% are singletons. The CDR3 runs to 15 residues. V was trimmed by 2 bases and J by 5 bases, leaving 15 bases between them. Germline V CDR1 and CDR2: SGHTA, FQGNSA. This clone showed up just a few times. This TCR was sampled from a man aged 35 to 55 who had recovered from COVID-19. The chain couples TRBV7-2 to TRBJ1-2; D gene unclear. The specimen sequenced was PBMCs or T cells enriched from blood (not recorded which). DNA of the CDR3: TGTGCCAGCAGCTTACCCTCGGCTTCGGGTTATGGCTACACCTTC. Encoded protein: CASSLPSASGYGYTF.